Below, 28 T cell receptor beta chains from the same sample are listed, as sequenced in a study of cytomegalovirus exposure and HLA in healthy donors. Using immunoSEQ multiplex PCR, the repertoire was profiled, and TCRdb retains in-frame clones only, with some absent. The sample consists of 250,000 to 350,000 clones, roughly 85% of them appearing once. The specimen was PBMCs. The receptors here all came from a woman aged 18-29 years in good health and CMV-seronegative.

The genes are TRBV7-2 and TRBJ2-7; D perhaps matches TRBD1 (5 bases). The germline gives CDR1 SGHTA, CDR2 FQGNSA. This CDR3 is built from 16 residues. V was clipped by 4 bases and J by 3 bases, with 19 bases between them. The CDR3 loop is CASSSWGGPTFYEQYF. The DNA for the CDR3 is TGTGCCAGCAGCTCCTGGGGCGGCCCAACTTTCTACGAGCAGTACTTC.

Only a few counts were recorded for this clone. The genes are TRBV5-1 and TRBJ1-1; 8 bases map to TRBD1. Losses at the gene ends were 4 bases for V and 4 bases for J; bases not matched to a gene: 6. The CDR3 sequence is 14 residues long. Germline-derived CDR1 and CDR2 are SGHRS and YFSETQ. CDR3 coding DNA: TGCGCCAGCAGCGGGGGGACAGGAGGCACTGAAGCTTTCTTT. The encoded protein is CASSGGTGGTEAFF.

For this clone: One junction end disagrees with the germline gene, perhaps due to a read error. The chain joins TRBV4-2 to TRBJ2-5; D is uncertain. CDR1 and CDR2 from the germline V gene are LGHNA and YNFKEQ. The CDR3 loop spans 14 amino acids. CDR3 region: CASSQESGQGTQYF. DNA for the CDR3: TGTGCCAGCAGCCAAGAGTCAGGTCAAGGGACCCAGTACTTC.

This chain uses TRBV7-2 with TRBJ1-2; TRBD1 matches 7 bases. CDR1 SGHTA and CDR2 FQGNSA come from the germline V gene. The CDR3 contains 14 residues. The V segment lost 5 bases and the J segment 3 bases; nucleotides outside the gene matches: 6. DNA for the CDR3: TGTGCCAGCAGCCCCGTCCAGGGGGACTATGGCTACACCTTC. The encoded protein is CASSPVQGDYGYTF.

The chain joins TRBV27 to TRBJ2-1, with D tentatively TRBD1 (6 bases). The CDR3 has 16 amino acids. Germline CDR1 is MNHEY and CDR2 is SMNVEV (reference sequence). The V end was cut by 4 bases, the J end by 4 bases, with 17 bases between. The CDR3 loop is CASSSDRTGRYNEQFF. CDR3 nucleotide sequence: TGTGCCAGCAGTTCGGACAGAACCGGACGTTACAATGAGCAGTTCTTC.

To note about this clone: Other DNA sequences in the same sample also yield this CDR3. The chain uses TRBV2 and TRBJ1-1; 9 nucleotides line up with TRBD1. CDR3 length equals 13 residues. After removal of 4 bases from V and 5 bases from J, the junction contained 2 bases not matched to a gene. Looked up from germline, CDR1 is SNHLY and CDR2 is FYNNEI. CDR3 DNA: TGTGCCAGCAGTGGACAGGGGGGAACTGAAGCTTTCTTT. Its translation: CASSGQGGTEAFF.

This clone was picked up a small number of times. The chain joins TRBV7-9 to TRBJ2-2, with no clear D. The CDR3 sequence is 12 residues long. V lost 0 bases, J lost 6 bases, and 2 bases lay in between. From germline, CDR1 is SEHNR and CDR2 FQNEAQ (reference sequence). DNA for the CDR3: TGTGCCAGCAGCTTAGCCGCCGGGGAGCTGTTTTTT. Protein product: CASSLAAGELFF.

The DNA of the CDR3 is TGTGCCAGCAGCCCCATAGCGGGAGGGACCGGGGAGCTGTTTTTT. Translation: CASSPIAGGTGELFF. The chain has TRBV11-2 and TRBJ2-2; 11 bases are a match to TRBD2. The germline CDR1 and CDR2 sequences are SGHAT and FQNNGV. The CDR3 is 15 residues long. The V segment lost 5 bases and the J segment 5 bases; nucleotides outside the gene matches: 4.

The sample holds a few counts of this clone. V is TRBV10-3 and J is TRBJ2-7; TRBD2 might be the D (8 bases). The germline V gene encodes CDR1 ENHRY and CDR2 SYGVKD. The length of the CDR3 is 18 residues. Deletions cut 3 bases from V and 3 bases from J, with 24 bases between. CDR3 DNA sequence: TGTGCCATCAGTGACCCCCAGGGGGGTAGCGGGAACTACTACGAGCAGTACTTC. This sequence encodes CAISDPQGGSGNYYEQYF.

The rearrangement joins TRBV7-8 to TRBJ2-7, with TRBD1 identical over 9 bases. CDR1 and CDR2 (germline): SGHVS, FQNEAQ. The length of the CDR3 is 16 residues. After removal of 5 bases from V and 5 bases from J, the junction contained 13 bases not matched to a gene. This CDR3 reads CASSPATWTGVNEQYF. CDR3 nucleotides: TGTGCCAGCAGCCCAGCCACGTGGACAGGGGTCAACGAGCAGTACTTC.

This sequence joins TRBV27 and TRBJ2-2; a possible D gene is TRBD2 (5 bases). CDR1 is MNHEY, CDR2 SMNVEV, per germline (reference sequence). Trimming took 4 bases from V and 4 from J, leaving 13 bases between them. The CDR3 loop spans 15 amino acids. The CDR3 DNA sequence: TGTGCCAGCAGTTGGGCGGGCACATTCACCGGGGAGCTGTTTTTT. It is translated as CASSWAGTFTGELFF.

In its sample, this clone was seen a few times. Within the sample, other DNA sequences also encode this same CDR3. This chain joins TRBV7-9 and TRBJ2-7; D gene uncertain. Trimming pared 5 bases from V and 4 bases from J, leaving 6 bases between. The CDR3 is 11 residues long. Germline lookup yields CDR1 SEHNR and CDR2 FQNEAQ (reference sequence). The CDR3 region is CASSVTYEQYF. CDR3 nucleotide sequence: TGTGCCAGCAGCGTAACTTACGAGCAGTACTTC.

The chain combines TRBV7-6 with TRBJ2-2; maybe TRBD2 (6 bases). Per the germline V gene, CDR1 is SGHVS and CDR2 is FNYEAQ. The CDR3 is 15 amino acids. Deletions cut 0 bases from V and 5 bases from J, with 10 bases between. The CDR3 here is CASSLASRGTGELFF. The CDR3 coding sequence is TGTGCCAGCAGCTTAGCAAGTCGGGGGACCGGGGAGCTGTTTTTT.

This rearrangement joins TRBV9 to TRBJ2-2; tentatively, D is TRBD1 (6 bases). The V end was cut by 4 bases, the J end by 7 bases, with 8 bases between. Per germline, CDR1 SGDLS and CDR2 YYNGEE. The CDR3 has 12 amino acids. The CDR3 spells CASSQGIGELFF. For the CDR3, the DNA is TGTGCCAGCAGCCAGGGGATCGGGGAGCTGTTTTTT. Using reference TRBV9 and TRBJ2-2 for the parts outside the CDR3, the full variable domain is DSGVTQTPKHLITATGQRVTLRCSPRSGDLSVYWYQQSLDQGLQFLIQYYNGEERAKGNILERFSAQQFPDLHSELNLSSLELGDSALYFCASSQGIGELFFGEGSRLTVL.

In DNA form, the CDR3 reads TGTGCCAGCTCACCGGGACTAGGGGGAGAGACCCAGTACTTC. This encodes CASSPGLGGETQYF. The chain links TRBV18 to TRBJ2-5; 8 bases map to TRBD2. From germline, CDR1 is KGHSH and CDR2 LQKENI. V trimming: 3 bases; J trimming: 4 bases; junction bases outside the gene matches: 4. The CDR3 totals 14 residues.

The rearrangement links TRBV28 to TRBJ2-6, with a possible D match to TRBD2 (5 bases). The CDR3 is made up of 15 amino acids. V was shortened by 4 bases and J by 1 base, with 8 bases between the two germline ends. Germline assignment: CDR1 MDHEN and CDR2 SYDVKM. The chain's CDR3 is CASSSPGSGANVLTF. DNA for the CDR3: TGTGCCAGCAGTTCACCGGGATCTGGGGCCAACGTCCTGACTTTC.

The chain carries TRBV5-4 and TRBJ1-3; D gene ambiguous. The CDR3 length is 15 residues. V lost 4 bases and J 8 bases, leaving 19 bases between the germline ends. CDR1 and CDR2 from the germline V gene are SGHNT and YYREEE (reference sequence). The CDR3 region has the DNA TGTGCCAGCAGCCGAAGTACGAATCAGGAGGACACCATATATTTT. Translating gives CASSRSTNQEDTIYF.

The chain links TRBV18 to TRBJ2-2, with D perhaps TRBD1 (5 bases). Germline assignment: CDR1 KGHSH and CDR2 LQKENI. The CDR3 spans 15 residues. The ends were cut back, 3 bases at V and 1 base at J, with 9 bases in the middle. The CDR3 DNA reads TGTGCCAGCTCACCGCTACAGGTGAACACCGGGGAGCTGTTTTTT. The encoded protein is CASSPLQVNTGELFF.

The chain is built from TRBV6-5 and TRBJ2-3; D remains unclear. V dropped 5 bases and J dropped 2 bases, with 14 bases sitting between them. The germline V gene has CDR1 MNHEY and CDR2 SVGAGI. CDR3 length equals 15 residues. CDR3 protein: CASSPARLVTDTQYF. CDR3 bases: TGTGCCAGCAGTCCCGCTAGGTTGGTCACAGATACGCAGTATTTT.

The CDR3 loop is CASSLGGGGSMNTEAFF. CDR3 DNA: TGTGCCAGCAGCTTGGGGGGGGGCGGAAGTATGAACACTGAAGCTTTCTTT. The rearrangement links TRBV5-4 to TRBJ1-1; TRBD1 is a possible D gene (6 bases). Germline V gene sequence: CDR1 SGHNT, CDR2 YYREEE (reference sequence). This CDR3 region has 17 residues. V lost 0 bases and J 0 bases, leaving 15 bases between the germline ends.

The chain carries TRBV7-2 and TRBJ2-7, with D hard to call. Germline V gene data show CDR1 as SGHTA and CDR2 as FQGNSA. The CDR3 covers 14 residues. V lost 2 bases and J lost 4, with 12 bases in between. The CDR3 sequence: CASSLSRGQYEQYF. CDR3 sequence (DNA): TGTGCCAGCAGCTTATCCCGCGGCCAGTACGAGCAGTACTTC.

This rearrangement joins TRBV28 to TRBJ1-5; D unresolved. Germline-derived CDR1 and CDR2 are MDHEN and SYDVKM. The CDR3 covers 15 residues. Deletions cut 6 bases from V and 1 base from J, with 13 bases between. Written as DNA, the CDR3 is TGTGCCAGCAGCCCCGGACGGGGAAGCAATCAGCCCCAGCATTTT. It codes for CASSPGRGSNQPQHF.

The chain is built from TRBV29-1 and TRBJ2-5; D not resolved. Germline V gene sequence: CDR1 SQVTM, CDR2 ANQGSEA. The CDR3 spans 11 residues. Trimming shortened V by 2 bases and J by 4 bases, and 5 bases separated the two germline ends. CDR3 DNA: TGCAGCGTTGAACCAGGAGAGACCCAGTACTTC. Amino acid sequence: CSVEPGETQYF.

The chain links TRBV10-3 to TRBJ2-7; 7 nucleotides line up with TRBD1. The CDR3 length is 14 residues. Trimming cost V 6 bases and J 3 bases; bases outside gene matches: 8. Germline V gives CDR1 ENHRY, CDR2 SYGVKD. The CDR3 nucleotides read TGTGCCATCAGGCCCGGGACAGAGTTCTACGAGCAGTACTTC. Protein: CAIRPGTEFYEQYF.

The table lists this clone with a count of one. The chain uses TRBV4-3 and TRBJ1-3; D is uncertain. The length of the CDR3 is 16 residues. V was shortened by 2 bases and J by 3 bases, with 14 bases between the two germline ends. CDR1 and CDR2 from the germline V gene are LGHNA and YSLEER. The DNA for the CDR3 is TGCGCCAGCAGCCAACTCGGGGTTGGGGTTGGAAACACCATATATTTT. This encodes CASSQLGVGVGNTIYF.

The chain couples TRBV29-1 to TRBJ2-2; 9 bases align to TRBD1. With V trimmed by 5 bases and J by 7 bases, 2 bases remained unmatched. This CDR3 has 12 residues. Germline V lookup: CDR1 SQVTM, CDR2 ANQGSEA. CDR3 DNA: TGCAGCGTTCGACAGGGGGGCGGGGAGCTGTTTTTT. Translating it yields CSVRQGGGELFF.

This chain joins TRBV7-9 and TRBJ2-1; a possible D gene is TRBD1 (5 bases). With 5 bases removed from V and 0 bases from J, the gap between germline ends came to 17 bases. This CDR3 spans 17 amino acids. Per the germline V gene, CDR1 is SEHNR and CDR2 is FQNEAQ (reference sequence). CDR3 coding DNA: TGTGCCAGCAGCCCTCGTAAGACAGAGAGCTCCTACAATGAGCAGTTCTTC. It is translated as CASSPRKTESSYNEQFF.

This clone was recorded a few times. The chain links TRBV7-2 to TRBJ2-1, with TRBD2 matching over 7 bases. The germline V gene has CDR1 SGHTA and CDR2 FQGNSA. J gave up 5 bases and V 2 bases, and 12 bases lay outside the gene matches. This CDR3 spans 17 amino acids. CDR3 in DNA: TGTGCCAGCAGCTTAAGGTTGGGCGGGAGTGGGGACAATGAGCAGTTCTTC. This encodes CASSLRLGGSGDNEQFF.